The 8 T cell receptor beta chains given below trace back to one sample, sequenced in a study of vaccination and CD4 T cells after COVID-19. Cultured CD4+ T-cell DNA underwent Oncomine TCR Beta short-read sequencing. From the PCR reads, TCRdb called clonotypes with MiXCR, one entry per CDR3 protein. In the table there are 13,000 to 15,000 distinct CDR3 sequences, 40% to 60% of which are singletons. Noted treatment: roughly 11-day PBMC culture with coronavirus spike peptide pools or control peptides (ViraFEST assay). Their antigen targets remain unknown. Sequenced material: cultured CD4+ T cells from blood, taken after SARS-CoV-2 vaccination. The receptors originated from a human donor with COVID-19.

The CDR3, as DNA: TGTGCCAGCAGCCCCCCGGGGCGGGGGGGCCTACCCGGGGAGCTGTTTTTT. Protein: CASSPPGRGGLPGELFF. The rearrangement joins TRBV7-2 to TRBJ2-2, with 9 bases fitting TRBD2. V was pared by 5 bases and J by 6 bases, with 13 bases of the junction left unmatched. Germline loops: CDR1 SGHTA, CDR2 FQGNSA. This CDR3 comprises 17 residues. Supplemented by reference TRBV7-2 and TRBJ2-2, the full variable domain reads GAGVSQSPSNKVTEKGKDVELRCDPISGHTALYWYRQSLGQGLEFLIYFQGNSAPDKSGLPSDRFSAERTGGSVSTLTIQRTQQEDSAVYLCASSPPGRGGLPGELFFGEGSRLTVL.

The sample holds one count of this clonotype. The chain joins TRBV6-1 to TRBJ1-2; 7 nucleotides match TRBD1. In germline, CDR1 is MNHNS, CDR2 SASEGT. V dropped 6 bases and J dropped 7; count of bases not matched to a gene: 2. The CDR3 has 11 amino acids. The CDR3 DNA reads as TGTGCCAGCAGGACAGGGTTTGGCTACACCTTC. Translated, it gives CASRTGFGYTF.

The CDR3 DNA sequence: TGTGCCAGCAGCCCCGGAAGAGGGGGACAGTATTTT. It yields the protein CASSPGRGGQYF. This chain links TRBV5-4 with TRBJ2-3; a weak D match, TRBD1 (6 bases). The CDR3 totals 12 residues. The germline V gene has CDR1 SGHNT and CDR2 YYREEE (reference sequence). With 4 bases removed from V and 12 bases from J, the gap between germline ends came to 15 bases.

Here the CDR3 reads CASRSQVGGDEQYF. The CDR3 DNA sequence: TGTGCCAGCAGATCCCAAGTAGGAGGGGACGAGCAGTACTTC. The rearrangement uses TRBV7-2 and TRBJ2-7, with D possibly TRBD2 on 6 matching bases. This CDR3 region has 14 residues. CDR1 and CDR2 (germline): SGHTA, FQGNSA. Trimming left V 6 bases short and J 5 bases short, with 17 bases between.

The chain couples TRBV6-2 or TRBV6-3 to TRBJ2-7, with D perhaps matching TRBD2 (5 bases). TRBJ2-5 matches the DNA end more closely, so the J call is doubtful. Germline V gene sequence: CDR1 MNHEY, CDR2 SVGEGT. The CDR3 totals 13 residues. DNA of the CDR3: TGTGCCAGCACCCTAAGAGACCGGGGGACCCAGTACTTC. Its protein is CASTLRDRGTQYF.

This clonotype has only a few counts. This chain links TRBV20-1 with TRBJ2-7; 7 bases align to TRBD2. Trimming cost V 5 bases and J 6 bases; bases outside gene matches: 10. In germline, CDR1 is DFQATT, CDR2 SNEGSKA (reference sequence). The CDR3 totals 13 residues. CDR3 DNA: TGCAGTGCTCGGGGGGACCTACTGGGCGAGCAGTACTTC. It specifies CSARGDLLGEQYF.

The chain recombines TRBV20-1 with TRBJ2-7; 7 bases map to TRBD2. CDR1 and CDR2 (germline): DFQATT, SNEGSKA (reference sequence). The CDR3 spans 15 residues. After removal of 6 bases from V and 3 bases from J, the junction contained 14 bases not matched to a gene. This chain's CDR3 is CSANRGDVLFYEQYF. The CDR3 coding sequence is TGCAGTGCCAACCGGGGGGATGTTCTTTTCTACGAGCAGTACTTC.

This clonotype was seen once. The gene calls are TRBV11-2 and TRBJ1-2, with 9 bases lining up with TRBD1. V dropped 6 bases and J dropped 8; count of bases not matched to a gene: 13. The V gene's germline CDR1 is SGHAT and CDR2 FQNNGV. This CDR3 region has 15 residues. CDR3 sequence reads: CASSPLMTGGGGYTF. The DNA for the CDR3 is TGTGCCAGCAGTCCTCTCATGACAGGGGGAGGCGGCTACACCTTC.